The 14 T cell receptor beta chains below come from one sample, sequenced in a study of blood T cell repertoires in COVID-19. Produced via immunoSEQ multiplex PCR; TCRdb's table is partial and in-frame only. The top ten clones hold about 2.7% of a sample with roughly 120,000 clones, roughly 80% of them seen once. The sample was peripheral blood. The receptors come from a man aged 45-65 years with acute or convalescent COVID-19.

The chain joins TRBV27 to TRBJ2-1; TRBD2 matches at 12 bases. There are 16 residues in the CDR3. Germline CDR1 MNHEY, CDR2 SMNVEV (reference sequence). V lost 4 bases and J lost 5; bases outside the gene matches: 6. CDR3 loop: CASSSPLAGGHNEQFF. In nucleotides, the CDR3 is TGTGCCAGCAGTTCACCACTAGCGGGAGGACACAATGAGCAGTTCTTC.

The genes are TRBV23-1 and TRBJ1-1; no clear D. TRBV23-1 has ORF status, its function being uncertain. CDR3 length: 16 amino acids. The V gene lost 0 bases and the J gene lost 2 bases, with 13 bases spanning the gap. In nucleotides, the CDR3 is TGCGCCAGCAGTCAATCTAACCGGGAGGGAAACACTGAAGCTTTCTTT. Translation: CASSQSNREGNTEAFF.

In DNA form, the CDR3 reads TGTGCCAGCAGCCCACTTTTGGATTCACCCCTCCACTTT. This translates into CASSPLLDSPLHF. This chain uses TRBV2 with TRBJ1-6; unclear D gene. The V gene lost 6 bases and the J gene lost 8 bases, with 11 bases spanning the gap. The CDR3 length is 13 residues. Looked up from germline, CDR1 is SNHLY and CDR2 is FYNNEI. Full variable domain (missing parts from reference TRBV2 and TRBJ1-6): EPEVTQTPSHQVTQMGQEVILRCVPISNHLYFYWYRQILGQKVEFLVSFYNNEISEKSEIFDDQFSVERPDGSNFTLKIRSTKLEDSAMYFCASSPLLDSPLHFGNGTRLTVT.

The chain combines TRBV30 with TRBJ2-7; no definite D call. V was cut by 0 bases and J by 4 bases, with 4 bases left in between. Germline V gene lookup returns CDR1 GTSNPN and CDR2 SVGIG (reference sequence). CDR3 size: 11 residues. The chain's CDR3 is CAWSVRYEQYF. The CDR3 nucleotides read TGTGCCTGGAGTGTCCGGTACGAGCAGTACTTC.

The chain uses TRBV28 and TRBJ2-4; 7 bases line up with TRBD1. Per germline, CDR1 MDHEN and CDR2 SYDVKM. The CDR3 is 15 residues long. The ends lost 6 bases at V and 3 bases at J; junction bases unmatched: 8. CDR3 protein: CASRVQGSDKNIQYF. As DNA, the CDR3 is TGTGCCAGCAGAGTACAGGGGAGTGACAAAAACATTCAGTACTTC.

The chain combines TRBV6-5 with TRBJ1-2, with D tentatively TRBD1 (6 bases). The CDR3 covers 13 residues. Looked up from germline, CDR1 is MNHEY and CDR2 is SVGAGI. Trimming took 2 bases from V and 6 from J, leaving 10 bases between them. The CDR3 protein is CASSYGQGNGYTF. The CDR3 DNA reads as TGTGCCAGCAGTTACGGGCAGGGGAATGGCTACACCTTC.

The chain carries TRBV10-1 and TRBJ2-1; the match to TRBD2 covers 10 bases. The V and J ends lost 0 bases and 10 bases, in that order; junction bases with no gene match: 6. CDR1 and CDR2 (germline): WNHNN, SYGVQD (reference sequence). This CDR3 comprises 15 residues. CDR3: CASSESSSGSREQFF. The CDR3 DNA reads as TGCGCCAGCAGTGAGTCTTCTAGCGGGAGCCGGGAGCAGTTCTTC.

This chain links TRBV21-1 with TRBJ1-5; the table calls TRBD1, which could not be checked here. TRBV21-1 is deemed a pseudogene. The CDR3 totals 15 residues. CDR3 loop: CASSKTRQGDQPQHF. In DNA, the CDR3 is TGTGCCAGCAGCAAAACCCGGCAGGGGGATCAGCCCCAGCATTTT.

The V gene is TRBV5-8, the J gene TRBJ1-2; 7 nucleotides agree with TRBD1. Germline V lookup: CDR1 SGHTS, CDR2 YDEGEE. This CDR3 has 12 amino acids. With V trimmed by 2 bases and J by 8 bases, 3 bases remained unmatched. The CDR3 nucleotides read TGTGCCAGCAGCTTCACAGGGGTGGGCTACACCTTC. Its protein is CASSFTGVGYTF.

This chain links TRBV24-1 with TRBJ1-2; 10 bases line up with TRBD1. Germline loops: CDR1 KGHDR, CDR2 SFDVKD. This CDR3 has 17 amino acids. The ends lost 4 bases at V and 0 bases at J; junction bases unmatched: 7. This CDR3 reads CATSDVDRGQANYGYTF. The CDR3 nucleotides read TGTGCCACCAGTGACGTCGACAGGGGGCAAGCTAACTATGGCTACACCTTC.

The V gene is TRBV7-8, the J gene TRBJ1-6, with 10 bases that match TRBD1. The CDR3 is 16 residues long. CDR1 is SGHVS and CDR2 is FQNEAQ in the germline V gene. The V and J ends lost 6 bases and 0 bases, in that order; junction bases with no gene match: 2. This CDR3 is CASRGTGASYNSPLHF. CDR3 coding DNA: TGTGCCAGCAGAGGGACAGGGGCCTCCTATAATTCACCCCTCCACTTT.

The gene calls are TRBV5-1 and TRBJ1-1, with D possibly TRBD1 on 5 matching bases. Trimming removed 4 bases from V and 1 base from J, with 14 bases in between. The CDR3 sequence is 15 residues long. CDR1 is SGHRS, CDR2 YFSETQ, per germline. In nucleotides, the CDR3 is TGCGCCAGCAGCCCCCTTCTGGGGCCGAACACTGAAGCTTTCTTT. This translates into CASSPLLGPNTEAFF. Full variable domain (missing parts from reference TRBV5-1 and TRBJ1-1): KAGVTQTPRYLIKTRGQQVTLSCSPISGHRSVSWYQQTPGQGLQFLFEYFSETQRNKGNFPGRFSGRQFSNSRSEMNVSTLELGDSALYLCASSPLLGPNTEAFFGQGTRLTVV.

For the CDR3, the DNA is TGTGCCAGCAGCCCGCCGGGACAGAGCTACGAGCAGTACTTC. Amino acid sequence: CASSPPGQSYEQYF. The rearrangement uses TRBV7-9 and TRBJ2-7; 7 bases fit TRBD1. Unmatched junction bases numbered 7, after V lost 5 bases and J lost 3 bases. The CDR3 runs to 14 residues. Per germline, CDR1 SEHNR and CDR2 FQNEAQ (reference sequence).

This clone turned up a few times. This chain joins TRBV5-1 and TRBJ2-1, with TRBD1 matching over 7 bases. The CDR3 is made up of 14 amino acids. Germline V gives CDR1 SGHRS, CDR2 YFSETQ. The J segment lost 6 bases and the V segment lost 4 bases, leaving 7 bases of the junction unmatched. For the CDR3, the DNA is TGCGCCAGCAGCCCTCAGGGGGAGAGCAATGAGCAGTTCTTC. Protein sequence: CASSPQGESNEQFF.